Listed below are T cell receptor beta chains from one sample, sequenced in a study of cytomegalovirus exposure and HLA in healthy donors. TCRdb keeps only in-frame clones here, not all; method: immunoSEQ multiplex PCR. Here the sample spans about 77,000 clones, around 78% being singletons. The sequencing sample was made of PBMCs. The receptors derive from a man aged 40-49 years in good health and CMV-seronegative. Each CDR3 is given with its conserved first and last residue. The D gene is left open where the match is weak. Clone size is given for some rows only: seen once, a few or many times, or a class if the clone is expanded.

J gene,V gene,clone size,D gene,CDR3 DNA,CDR3 protein
TRBJ1-1,TRBV9,.,.,TGTGCCAGCAGCGTAGGACCTGCGGTGAACACTGAAGCTTTCTTT,CASSVGPAVNTEAFF
TRBJ2-2,TRBV4-1,.,.,TGCGCCAGCAGCCAAGATTTGCCGGGAGCCATCACCGGGGAGCTGTTTTTT,CASSQDLPGAITGELFF
TRBJ1-3,TRBV15,few,TRBD1,TGTGCCACCAGCAGAACAGGGGGATTCTCTGGAAACACCATATATTTT,CATSRTGGFSGNTIYF
TRBJ1-1,TRBV6-5,.,.,TGTGCCAGCAGTAGTGCCGGAGGGAGGGCTTTCTTT,CASSSAGGRAFF
TRBJ2-7,TRBV7-2,few,TRBD2,TGTGCCAGCAGCTTAGAGGGGACTAGCGGGAGGTGGGAGCAGTACTTC,CASSLEGTSGRWEQYF
TRBJ1-1,TRBV11-2,.,.,TGTGCCAGCAGCTTAGGCTATAGGAACACTGAAGCTTTCTTT,CASSLGYRNTEAFF
TRBJ1-4,TRBV4-2,.,TRBD1,TGTGCCAGCAGCCAAACACGGACAGGGGCAACTAATGAAAAACTGTTTTTT,CASSQTRTGATNEKLFF
TRBJ2-1,TRBV6-6,.,TRBD1,TGTGCCAGCAGCTATTCCTCCGGGACAGGTGTCAATGAGCAGTTCTTC,CASSYSSGTGVNEQFF
TRBJ2-2,TRBV5-1,.,TRBD2,TGCGCCAGCAGCGGGGGACTAGCGGGAGGTCCGAACACCGGGGAGCTGTTTTTT,CASSGGLAGGPNTGELFF
TRBJ1-1,TRBV5-4,few,.,TGTGCCAGCAGCCGAACCGGGACACTGAACACTGAAGCTTTCTTT,CASSRTGTLNTEAFF
TRBJ1-2,TRBV20-1,few,TRBD1,TGCAGTGCTAGAGGGACAGGGCATGGTGCCTTC,CSARGTGHGAF
TRBJ2-1,TRBV7-9,.,TRBD1,TGTGCCAGCAGCTCCGGACCGGGACAGGGGGTCCATGAGCAGTTCTTC,CASSSGPGQGVHEQFF
TRBJ2-7,TRBV11-2,.,TRBD2,TGTGCCAGCAGCTCGACTAGCGGGACTGCTCCAACCTACGAGCAGTACTTC,CASSSTSGTAPTYEQYF
TRBJ2-5,TRBV28,.,TRBD2,TGTGCCAGCAGATCTAGCGGGGGGCTCCAAGAGACCCAGTACTTC,CASRSSGGLQETQYF